This T cell receptor (beta chain) was recorded in a study of cytomegalovirus exposure and HLA in healthy donors. Study-wide context: A data release that came early held approximately 85 million unique TCRs from HLA-typed donors.

The length of the CDR3 is 14 residues. CDR1 is MNHEY, CDR2 SMNVEV, per germline (reference sequence). The V end lost 3 bases, the J end lost 0 bases, and 9 bases lay between the germline ends. Primers for the PCR totalled 60 Vbeta and 13 Jbeta. Sequenced by immunoSEQ multiplex PCR; TCRdb stores in-frame clones only, minus some. The profile shows 55,000 to 80,000 clones, 70% to 85% of them singletons. Comments on this clone: Its antigen is not identified.

Study-wide findings and caveats: CMV serostatus alone was available as immune exposure information. Whilst most TCR sequences proved rare, a subset of public TCRs occurred across many donors. Several of the most significant clusters appeared, in a later analysis, to be linked to common viral pathogens.

The chain has TRBV27 and TRBJ2-7; weak D call: TRBD2 (5 bases). The TCR sequence derives from a man aged 60-69 years in good health and CMV-seropositive. Sequencing used PBMCs. CDR3 coding DNA: TGTGCCAGCAGTTTTCAGCGGACCTCCTACGAGCAGTACTTC. Protein sequence: CASSFQRTSYEQYF.